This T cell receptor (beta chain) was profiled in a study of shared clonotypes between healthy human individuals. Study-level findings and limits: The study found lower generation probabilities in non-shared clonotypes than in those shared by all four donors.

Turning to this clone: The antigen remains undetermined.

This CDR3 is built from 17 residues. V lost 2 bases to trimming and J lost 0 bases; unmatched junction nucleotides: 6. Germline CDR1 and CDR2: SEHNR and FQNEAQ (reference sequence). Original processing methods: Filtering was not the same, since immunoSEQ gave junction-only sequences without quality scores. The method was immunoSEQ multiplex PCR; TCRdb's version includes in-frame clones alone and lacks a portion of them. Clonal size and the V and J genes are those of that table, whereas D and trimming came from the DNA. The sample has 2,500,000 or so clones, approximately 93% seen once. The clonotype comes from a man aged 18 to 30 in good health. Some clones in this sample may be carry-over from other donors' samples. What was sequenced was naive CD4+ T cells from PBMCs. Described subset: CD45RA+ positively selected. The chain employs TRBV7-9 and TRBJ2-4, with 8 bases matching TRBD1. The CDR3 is CASSLRTGPLAKNIQYF. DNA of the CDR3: TGTGCCAGCAGCTTAAGGACAGGGCCCCTAGCCAAAAACATTCAGTACTTC. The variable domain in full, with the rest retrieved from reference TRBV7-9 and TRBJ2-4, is DTGVSQNPRHKITKRGQNVTFRCDPISEHNRLYWYRQTLGQGPEFLTYFQNEAQLEKSRLLSDRFSAERPKGSFSTLEIQRTEQGDSAMYLCASSLRTGPLAKNIQYFGAGTRLSVL.